These T cell receptor beta chains were read from a single sample in a study of T cell responses to AZD1222 COVID-19 vaccine. Measured with immunoSEQ multiplex PCR; TCRdb has only the in-frame clones, and not every one. Of roughly 120,000 clones listed, roughly 90% are singletons. Sequencing used peripheral blood, obtained 28 days after the second AZD1222 dose. The receptor source for this set is an adult who received the AZD1222 COVID-19 vaccine. CDR3s include the opening cysteine and the closing phenylalanine or tryptophan. Each record gives: J gene, V gene, D gene, clone size, CDR3 protein, CDR3 DNA. A D gene is named only where the DNA matches it firmly. Expanded clones get a size class; other rows say once, few or many, or leave the size out.

j_call: TRBJ1-5
v_call: TRBV28
d_call: TRBD1
clone_size: -
cdr3_aa: CASSFLGQGSNQPQHF
cdr3_nt: TGTGCCAGCAGCTTCCTTGGACAGGGGAGCAATCAGCCCCAGCATTTT

j_call: TRBJ2-7
v_call: TRBV4-1
d_call: -
clone_size: -
cdr3_aa: CASSQTQGYEQYF
cdr3_nt: TGCGCCAGCAGCCAAACTCAGGGGTACGAGCAGTACTTC

j_call: TRBJ1-1
v_call: TRBV7-2
d_call: -
clone_size: -
cdr3_aa: CASSLGLSMNTEAFF
cdr3_nt: TGTGCCAGCAGCTTAGGCCTCTCCATGAACACTGAAGCTTTCTTT

j_call: TRBJ2-1
v_call: TRBV29-1
d_call: TRBD2
clone_size: -
cdr3_aa: CSVVLAGPTNEQFF
cdr3_nt: TGCAGCGTTGTCCTAGCGGGCCCGACCAATGAGCAGTTCTTC

j_call: TRBJ1-1
v_call: TRBV2
d_call: -
clone_size: -
cdr3_aa: CASSEGILKAFF
cdr3_nt: TGTGCCAGCAGTGAAGGAATCTTAAAAGCTTTCTTT

j_call: TRBJ1-5
v_call: TRBV2
d_call: -
clone_size: few
cdr3_aa: CASNSGGYSNQPQHF
cdr3_nt: TGTGCCAGCAATTCGGGGGGCTATAGCAATCAGCCCCAGCATTTT

j_call: TRBJ2-2
v_call: TRBV11-1
d_call: -
clone_size: once
cdr3_aa: CASSLMVVAGELFF
cdr3_nt: TGTGCCAGCAGCTTAATGGTGGTCGCCGGGGAGCTGTTTTTT

j_call: TRBJ2-5
v_call: TRBV10-3
d_call: TRBD1
clone_size: -
cdr3_aa: CAIQGMKETQYF
cdr3_nt: TGTGCCATACAGGGGATGAAGGAGACCCAGTACTTC

j_call: TRBJ2-7
v_call: TRBV7-9
d_call: -
clone_size: few
cdr3_aa: CASSVEGYEQYF
cdr3_nt: TGTGCCAGCAGCGTCGAAGGTTACGAGCAGTACTTC

j_call: TRBJ2-3
v_call: TRBV2
d_call: -
clone_size: -
cdr3_aa: CASSEGVGFGTSTDTQYF
cdr3_nt: TGTGCCAGCAGCGAAGGTGTAGGGTTCGGTACTAGCACAGATACGCAGTATTTT

j_call: TRBJ2-7
v_call: TRBV11-2
d_call: -
clone_size: -
cdr3_aa: CASSLDFTGVYEQYF
cdr3_nt: TGTGCCAGCAGCTTAGATTTCACAGGAGTTTACGAGCAGTACTTC

j_call: TRBJ1-2
v_call: TRBV28
d_call: TRBD1
clone_size: -
cdr3_aa: CASSGTGGYGYTF
cdr3_nt: TGTGCCAGCTCGGGGACAGGGGGATATGGCTACACCTTC

j_call: TRBJ2-7
v_call: TRBV10-3
d_call: TRBD2
clone_size: -
cdr3_aa: CAISDPTSGRLEQYF
cdr3_nt: TGTGCCATCAGTGACCCGACTAGCGGGAGGCTTGAGCAGTACTTC

j_call: TRBJ1-3
v_call: TRBV6-4
d_call: -
clone_size: -
cdr3_aa: CASSDGAFSGNTIYF
cdr3_nt: TGTGCCAGCAGTGACGGCGCCTTCTCTGGAAACACCATATATTTT

j_call: TRBJ2-2
v_call: TRBV27
d_call: -
clone_size: -
cdr3_aa: CASSLGVLTGELFF
cdr3_nt: TGTGCCAGCAGTTTAGGAGTCCTCACCGGGGAGCTGTTTTTT

j_call: TRBJ2-2
v_call: TRBV19
d_call: TRBD1
clone_size: -
cdr3_aa: CASSIQGAKDTGELFF
cdr3_nt: TGTGCCAGTAGTATACAGGGGGCGAAGGACACCGGGGAGCTGTTTTTT

j_call: TRBJ2-3
v_call: TRBV5-1
d_call: -
clone_size: -
cdr3_aa: CASSNRLSTLFRTDTQYF
cdr3_nt: TGCGCCAGCAGTAATAGATTGTCGACACTTTTCAGGACAGATACGCAGTATTTT

j_call: TRBJ1-2
v_call: TRBV5-5
d_call: -
clone_size: -
cdr3_aa: CASSLGPVSRDTF
cdr3_nt: TGTGCCAGCAGCTTGGGTCCGGTCAGTCGGGACACCTTC

j_call: TRBJ1-5
v_call: TRBV18
d_call: TRBD1
clone_size: once
cdr3_aa: CASSLGTGLNQPQHF
cdr3_nt: TGTGCCAGCTCACTTGGGACAGGGCTTAATCAGCCCCAGCATTTT

j_call: TRBJ1-1
v_call: TRBV12-5
d_call: -
clone_size: -
cdr3_aa: CASGLGQGEAFF
cdr3_nt: TGTGCTAGTGGTTTGGGACAAGGTGAAGCTTTCTTT

j_call: TRBJ2-1
v_call: TRBV7-9
d_call: -
clone_size: -
cdr3_aa: CARGERNEQFF
cdr3_nt: TGTGCCAGGGGGGAGCGGAATGAGCAGTTCTTC

j_call: TRBJ1-1
v_call: TRBV7-9
d_call: -
clone_size: -
cdr3_aa: CASSLSRAITEAFF
cdr3_nt: TGTGCCAGCAGCTTAAGCAGGGCCATCACTGAAGCTTTCTTT

j_call: TRBJ2-7
v_call: TRBV13
d_call: TRBD2
clone_size: few
cdr3_aa: CASSTSTSGYEQYF
cdr3_nt: TGTGCCAGCAGCACGTCGACTAGCGGATACGAGCAGTACTTC

j_call: TRBJ1-1
v_call: TRBV19
d_call: -
clone_size: -
cdr3_aa: CASRLPGAGDTEAFF
cdr3_nt: TGTGCCAGTAGATTACCAGGGGCTGGGGACACTGAAGCTTTCTTT

j_call: TRBJ2-2
v_call: TRBV19
d_call: -
clone_size: -
cdr3_aa: CASWGPNTGELFF
cdr3_nt: TGTGCCTCGTGGGGCCCGAACACCGGGGAGCTGTTTTTT

j_call: TRBJ2-5
v_call: TRBV5-1
d_call: TRBD1
clone_size: -
cdr3_aa: CASSSGTAISETQYF
cdr3_nt: TGCGCCAGCAGCTCCGGGACAGCGATTTCAGAGACCCAGTACTTC

j_call: TRBJ1-2
v_call: TRBV7-9
d_call: -
clone_size: -
cdr3_aa: CASSVDVGTRGYTF
cdr3_nt: TGTGCCAGCAGCGTCGATGTCGGGACCCGTGGCTACACCTTC

j_call: TRBJ2-5
v_call: TRBV10-3
d_call: TRBD2
clone_size: -
cdr3_aa: CAISQGGTEETQYF
cdr3_nt: TGTGCCATCAGCCAGGGAGGGACTGAAGAGACCCAGTACTTC

j_call: TRBJ1-3
v_call: TRBV11-2
d_call: -
clone_size: -
cdr3_aa: CASSLVGYTIYF
cdr3_nt: TGTGCCAGCAGCTTAGTAGGTTACACCATATATTTT

j_call: TRBJ1-2
v_call: TRBV5-1
d_call: -
clone_size: -
cdr3_aa: CASSLVGIKDGYTF
cdr3_nt: TGCGCCAGCAGCTTGGTAGGGATTAAGGATGGCTACACCTTC

j_call: TRBJ2-1
v_call: TRBV5-5
d_call: TRBD2
clone_size: -
cdr3_aa: CASRLGLAGVNEQFF
cdr3_nt: TGTGCCAGCAGACTCGGACTAGCGGGGGTGAATGAGCAGTTCTTC

j_call: TRBJ1-4
v_call: TRBV29-1
d_call: -
clone_size: once
cdr3_aa: CSVDFGSGEKLFF
cdr3_nt: TGCAGCGTTGACTTTGGCAGCGGTGAAAAACTGTTTTTT

j_call: TRBJ2-2
v_call: TRBV19
d_call: -
clone_size: -
cdr3_aa: CASSHLWGALGTGELFF
cdr3_nt: TGTGCCAGTAGCCATTTGTGGGGGGCGCTGGGCACCGGGGAGCTGTTTTTT

j_call: TRBJ1-4
v_call: TRBV29-1
d_call: -
clone_size: -
cdr3_aa: CSVAKGEKLFF
cdr3_nt: TGCAGCGTTGCTAAGGGTGAAAAACTGTTTTTT

j_call: TRBJ2-7
v_call: TRBV28
d_call: -
clone_size: -
cdr3_aa: CASSLWRGTFITYEQYF
cdr3_nt: TGTGCCAGCAGTTTATGGAGGGGGACATTCATAACCTACGAGCAGTACTTC

j_call: TRBJ1-1
v_call: TRBV5-4
d_call: TRBD1
clone_size: -
cdr3_aa: CASSLAGQGGTEAFF
cdr3_nt: TGTGCCAGCAGCTTGGCGGGACAGGGGGGCACTGAAGCTTTCTTT

j_call: TRBJ1-2
v_call: TRBV27
d_call: -
clone_size: -
cdr3_aa: CASSLSIRAAYGYTF
cdr3_nt: TGTGCCAGCAGTTTATCTATCCGGGCAGCCTATGGCTACACCTTC

j_call: TRBJ1-4
v_call: TRBV6-5
d_call: -
clone_size: -
cdr3_aa: CASSDSGTNEKLFF
cdr3_nt: TGTGCCAGCAGCGACTCAGGGACTAATGAAAAACTGTTTTTT

j_call: TRBJ2-7
v_call: TRBV19
d_call: -
clone_size: -
cdr3_aa: CASSPHRVSSYEQYF
cdr3_nt: TGTGCCAGTAGTCCCCACAGGGTCAGCTCCTACGAGCAGTACTTC

j_call: TRBJ1-2
v_call: TRBV7-2
d_call: -
clone_size: -
cdr3_aa: CASSLEGGRFYGYTF
cdr3_nt: TGTGCCAGCAGCTTAGAGGGGGGCCGTTTCTATGGCTACACCTTC

j_call: TRBJ1-1
v_call: TRBV9
d_call: -
clone_size: -
cdr3_aa: CASSGGDTEAFF
cdr3_nt: TGTGCCAGCAGCGGGGGGGACACTGAAGCTTTCTTT

j_call: TRBJ1-4
v_call: TRBV7-9
d_call: -
clone_size: once
cdr3_aa: CASTLRGLGEKLFF
cdr3_nt: TGTGCCAGCACCCTACGGGGGCTTGGTGAAAAACTGTTTTTT

j_call: TRBJ1-3
v_call: TRBV5-1
d_call: -
clone_size: -
cdr3_aa: CASSLGYSGNTIYF
cdr3_nt: TGCGCCAGCAGCTTAGGATACTCTGGAAACACCATATATTTT

j_call: TRBJ2-7
v_call: TRBV28
d_call: -
clone_size: -
cdr3_aa: CASSSVAPREQYF
cdr3_nt: TGTGCCAGCAGCTCGGTGGCCCCACGCGAGCAGTACTTC

j_call: TRBJ1-6
v_call: TRBV15
d_call: TRBD1
clone_size: -
cdr3_aa: CATSRIGTGFSPLHF
cdr3_nt: TGTGCCACCAGCAGAATAGGGACAGGGTTTTCACCCCTCCACTTT

j_call: TRBJ1-5
v_call: TRBV23-1
d_call: TRBD1
clone_size: -
cdr3_aa: CASSQSLDGQGIQPQHF
cdr3_nt: TGCGCCAGCAGTCAATCGTTGGACGGACAGGGGATTCAGCCCCAGCATTTT